One and the same sample provided the 18 T cell receptor beta chains below, sequenced in a study of blood T cell repertoires in COVID-19. Profiling relied on immunoSEQ multiplex PCR, and the TCRdb table lists in-frame clones only, not all of them. Of 200,000 to 250,000 clones listed, about 88% are singletons. The sequenced sample was PBMCs or T cells enriched from blood (not recorded which). The source of these receptors is a woman between 25 and 40 years old who had recovered from COVID-19.

This clone was seen once. The V gene is TRBV5-4, the J gene TRBJ1-1, with 9 bases lining up with TRBD1. This CDR3 has 18 residues. Trimming removed 4 bases from V and 1 base from J; junction bases left unmatched: 14. Germline V lookup: CDR1 SGHNT, CDR2 YYREEE (reference sequence). In nucleotides, the CDR3 is TGTGCCAGCAGCGCGGAGGTGGGGACAGGGAGCGGGAACACTGAAGCTTTCTTT. Its protein is CASSAEVGTGSGNTEAFF.

The chain joins TRBV15 to TRBJ2-1, with 8 bases identical to TRBD2. The trim removed 0 bases at V and 8 bases at J, leaving 12 bases unmatched. The CDR3 runs 17 residues. Per the germline V gene, CDR1 is LNHNV and CDR2 is YYDKDF (reference sequence). The CDR3: CATSRDRGGGRIDEQFF. As DNA, the CDR3 is TGTGCCACCAGCAGAGATCGCGGCGGGGGGCGAATAGATGAGCAGTTCTTC.

The J gene is TRBJ1-2, the V gene TRBV2, with D perhaps matching TRBD1 (6 bases). The CDR3 has 15 residues. V shed 2 bases and J shed 3 bases, with 13 bases lying between them. Germline V gene sequence: CDR1 SNHLY, CDR2 FYNNEI. The CDR3 nucleotides read TGTGCCAGCAGTGAAAGGCAGGACAGCTACTATGGCTACACCTTC. It translates to CASSERQDSYYGYTF. The full variable domain, its missing parts supplied by reference TRBV2 and TRBJ1-2, is EPEVTQTPSHQVTQMGQEVILRCVPISNHLYFYWYRQILGQKVEFLVSFYNNEISEKSEIFDDQFSVERPDGSNFTLKIRSTKLEDSAMYFCASSERQDSYYGYTFGSGTRLTVV.

The genes are TRBV5-1 and TRBJ1-6; D unresolved. The ends were cut back, 0 bases at V and 9 bases at J, with 13 bases in the middle. CDR3 length equals 15 residues. Per the germline V gene, CDR1 is SGHRS and CDR2 is YFSETQ. The CDR3 sequence: CASSLASDGLSPLHF. The DNA of the CDR3 is TGCGCCAGCAGCTTGGCTTCGGACGGACTTTCACCCCTCCACTTT.

The chain links TRBV9 to TRBJ1-4; D not certain. The CDR3 extends over 14 amino acids. Per germline, CDR1 SGDLS and CDR2 YYNGEE. V was trimmed by 2 bases and J by 0 bases, leaving 5 bases between them. The CDR3 DNA is TGTGCCAGCAGCGTGAGATCAACTAATGAAAAACTGTTTTTT. Translation gives CASSVRSTNEKLFF.

The genes are TRBV11-2 and TRBJ1-3; TRBD1 agrees at 7 bases. Germline V gene data show CDR1 as SGHAT and CDR2 as FQNNGV. This CDR3 comprises 15 residues. Trimming removed 3 bases from V and 2 bases from J; junction bases left unmatched: 4. CDR3 protein: CASSFSQGAGNTIYF. DNA for the CDR3: TGTGCCAGCAGCTTTAGTCAGGGGGCTGGAAACACCATATATTTT.

This chain connects TRBV7-2 to TRBJ1-6; D not resolved. Germline V gene sequence: CDR1 SGHTA, CDR2 FQGNSA. The ends were cut back, 1 base at V and 6 bases at J, with 7 bases in the middle. The CDR3 contains 14 residues. The CDR3 loop is CASSLVIINSPLHF. DNA of the CDR3: TGTGCCAGCAGCTTAGTAATTATTAATTCACCCCTCCACTTT.

The V call is TRBV2, the J call TRBJ1-4, with 7 nucleotides matching TRBD1. Germline CDR1 reads SNHLY; CDR2 reads FYNNEI. The CDR3 length is 16 residues. V dropped 6 bases and J dropped 2; count of bases not matched to a gene: 9. The CDR3 DNA reads as TGTGCCAGCAGAGGATATACAGGGGCGACTAATGAAAAACTGTTTTTT. Its translation is CASRGYTGATNEKLFF.

V and J are TRBV9 and TRBJ2-7, with 10 bases identical to TRBD1. Looked up from germline, CDR1 is SGDLS and CDR2 is YYNGEE. The CDR3 extends over 14 amino acids. After removal of 3 bases from V and 6 bases from J, the junction contained 6 bases not matched to a gene. Here the CDR3 DNA reads TGTGCCAGCAGCGAGGGGACAGGGGCCCTCGAGCAGTACTTC. Amino acids: CASSEGTGALEQYF.

This chain links TRBV7-3 with TRBJ2-5; D uncertain. In germline, CDR1 is SGHTA, CDR2 FQGTGA. Deletions cut 4 bases from V and 5 bases from J, with 8 bases between. CDR3 length: 12 amino acids. CDR3 sequence (DNA): TGTGCCAGCAGCTCAAAGGAGGAGACCCAGTACTTC. Amino acid sequence: CASSSKEETQYF.

This chain joins TRBV6-5 and TRBJ1-1; TRBD1 is a possible D gene (5 bases). Germline V lookup: CDR1 MNHEY, CDR2 SVGAGI. The V gene lost 4 bases and the J gene lost 0 bases, with 12 bases spanning the gap. The CDR3 has 15 amino acids. The CDR3 here is CASSSTVRMNTEAFF. CDR3 in DNA: TGTGCCAGCAGTTCGACAGTTAGGATGAACACTGAAGCTTTCTTT.

This sequence joins TRBV27 and TRBJ2-1; 13 bases fit TRBD2. The CDR3 extends over 18 amino acids. Trimming removed 7 bases from V and 10 bases from J; junction bases left unmatched: 19. CDR1 MNHEY and CDR2 SMNVEV come from the germline V gene (reference sequence). The CDR3 loop reads CASTMMSLGTSGAGEQFF. The CDR3 DNA is TGTGCCAGCACCATGATGTCGTTGGGGACTAGCGGGGCGGGGGAGCAGTTCTTC.

The CDR3 loop reads CASSPLGRGYGYTF. In DNA form, the CDR3 reads TGTGCCAGCAGCCCCCTCGGCCGCGGGTATGGCTACACCTTC. The chain uses TRBV9 and TRBJ1-2, with no clear D. Trimming removed 4 bases at V and 5 bases at J, with 15 bases between. The CDR3 is 14 residues long. Looked up from germline, CDR1 is SGDLS and CDR2 is YYNGEE.

The chain joins TRBV2 to TRBJ1-5; 7 bases fit TRBD1. The CDR3 length is 16 residues. Germline CDR1 and CDR2: SNHLY and FYNNEI. V lost 3 bases to trimming and J lost 2 bases; unmatched junction nucleotides: 7. This chain's CDR3 is CASSDRGGWGNQPQHF. The CDR3, as DNA: TGTGCCAGCAGTGATAGAGGGGGCTGGGGCAATCAGCCCCAGCATTTT. Filled out from reference TRBV2 and TRBJ1-5, the complete variable domain reads EPEVTQTPSHQVTQMGQEVILRCVPISNHLYFYWYRQILGQKVEFLVSFYNNEISEKSEIFDDQFSVERPDGSNFTLKIRSTKLEDSAMYFCASSDRGGWGNQPQHFGDGTRLSIL.

The genes are TRBV5-1 and TRBJ2-5; the D gene is possibly TRBD2 (5 bases). This CDR3 is 12 amino acids long. Per the germline V gene, CDR1 is SGHRS and CDR2 is YFSETQ. Trimming pared 4 bases from V and 5 bases from J, leaving 9 bases between. Here the CDR3 DNA reads TGCGCCAGCAGCCCTAGCAGGGAGACCCAGTACTTC. As protein: CASSPSRETQYF.

The DNA for the CDR3 is TGTGCCAGCAGCTTAAGCGAGAACACCGGGGAGCTGTTTTTT. It is translated as CASSLSENTGELFF. This rearrangement joins TRBV11-3 to TRBJ2-2; D ambiguous. This CDR3 has 14 residues. Germline values: CDR1 SGHNT, CDR2 YENEEA. The V gene lost 2 bases and the J gene lost 1 base, with 5 bases spanning the gap.

V is TRBV4-2 and J is TRBJ2-3; D gene unclear. V dropped 1 base and J dropped 2 bases, with 13 bases sitting between them. This CDR3 spans 16 amino acids. Germline V gene lookup returns CDR1 LGHNA and CDR2 YNFKEQ. The CDR3 here is CASSQGYTDHTDTQYF. As DNA, the CDR3 is TGTGCCAGCAGCCAAGGGTACACAGACCACACAGATACGCAGTATTTT.

CDR3 in amino acids: CASRNGQLGIFGYTF. In nucleotides, the CDR3 is TGTGCCAGCAGGAATGGACAGCTGGGGATCTTCGGCTACACCTTC. The chain links TRBV2 to TRBJ1-2; possibly TRBD1 for D (6 bases). The V end lost 6 bases, the J end lost 8 bases, and 22 bases lay between the germline ends. This CDR3 region has 15 residues. Germline V CDR1 and CDR2: SNHLY, FYNNEI.